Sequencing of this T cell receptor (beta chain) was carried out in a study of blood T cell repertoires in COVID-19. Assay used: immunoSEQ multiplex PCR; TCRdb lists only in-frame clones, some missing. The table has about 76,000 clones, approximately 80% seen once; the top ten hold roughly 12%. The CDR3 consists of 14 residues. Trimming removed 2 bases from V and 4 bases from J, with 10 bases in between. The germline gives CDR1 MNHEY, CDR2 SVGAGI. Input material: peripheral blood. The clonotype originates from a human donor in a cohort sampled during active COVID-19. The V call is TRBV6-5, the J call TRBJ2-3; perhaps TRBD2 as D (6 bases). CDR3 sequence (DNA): TGTGCCAGCAGTTACGATCCGGGGGCAGATACGCAGTATTTT. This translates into CASSYDPGADTQYF.